This T cell receptor (beta chain) is drawn from a study of T cell responses to AZD1222 COVID-19 vaccine (dated by TCRdb to the early 2020s). Regarding the complete study: A total of 233 trial participants underwent TCR sequencing, of whom approximately 200 had received two doses of AZD1222 and 26 had received two doses of the MenACWY control vaccine. Trial participants were enrolled by age into subgroups of 18-55, 56-69 and 70-plus years, and roughly 150, 30 and 60 TCR-sequenced participants, respectively, were included in these subgroups.

Per the publication, the time point label means: about 28 days (+/-7) after the second vaccine dose. AZD1222 recipients with second doses at about 4 weeks or about 12 weeks were pooled, because spike-specific TCR depth and breadth did not differ between schedules. Vaccinee samples were obtained from the UK trials COV001 and COV002, which included a single-blind randomized controlled phase 2/3 trial of AZD1222 (ChAdOx1 nCoV-19) in healthy adults. For TCRbeta chain sequencing, PBMC samples were collected from trial participants at day 0 and at day 28 after the second dose. Overall study outcomes, separate from this receptor: Conclusions about previously exposed vaccinees were limited because only six AZD1222 recipients were SARS-CoV-2 seropositive at baseline. Most participants were white British and females outnumbered males, and the authors suggested that clonal diversity may have been underestimated. The whole spike protein was spanned by vaccine-associated CD4 TCRs, and dominant responses were seen in regions 160-218 and 743-854. After two AZD1222 doses, spike-specific TCR breadth and depth were significantly higher than at day 0 and than in MenACWY recipients. Nearly half of unique spike-specific TCRs reportedly recognized epitopes outside regions mutated in the B.1.351 and B.1.1.7 variants. In the small 56-69-year group, the increase in depth fell short of significance, most likely because of low power. Because no samples from the day 14 peak response were available, repertoires could be characterized only after the peak T cell response.

Of note for this clone: It lacks a known antigen. No much larger clone is present one base from it, and per-base qualities are unavailable.

The CDR3 regions of human TCRbeta chains were analyzed by immunosequencing. In the source study's methods: TCRs in the repertoires were matched against a reference library of SARS-CoV-2-specific TCRs that had been generated with the MIRA antigen-specificity platform. Breadth was defined as the fraction of unique TCRs that were SARS-CoV-2-associated. Depth was defined as the fraction of total T cells that were SARS-CoV-2-associated. Each spike-specific TCR was assigned to its reactive spike region and to a CD4 or CD8 class using the MIRA data. Log10-transformed breadth and depth values were compared by one-way ANOVA with Sidak's multiple comparisons tests. The immuneACCESS repertoire file appears here via TCRdb, limited to in-frame rearrangements. These files lack a portion of the clones; in checked studies, under half of the deficit traces to unresolved V genes, and the cause of the others is not known. The DNA was the basis for D and trimming; V, J and clone size are from that table. Present in this sample are approximately 45,000 clones, around 90% of which were seen just once. The leading ten clones occupy 0.95% to 1.2% of the sample.

The sequence came from an adult who received the AZD1222 COVID-19 vaccine. The specimen was peripheral blood, collected 28 days after the second AZD1222 dose.

The DNA is as follows: TGTGCCAGCAGCTTAGTCCCTTACGAGCAGTACTTC. This gives the protein CASSLVPYEQYF. The sequence is built from TRBV7-9 and TRBJ2-7; the D gene is not confidently resolved. CDR1 and CDR2 are drawn from the germline V gene (reference sequence): SEHNR, FQNEAQ. V sheds 1 base and J sheds 4 bases, leaving 5 bases between their ends. Measured from the cysteine to the phenylalanine, the CDR3 is 12 residues long. This entry keeps only the CDR3 DNA: 36 bases, framed from base 1.